This T cell receptor beta chain was obtained from a study of cytomegalovirus exposure and HLA in healthy donors. Though nominally healthy at sampling, donors likely had unrecorded immune exposures. This CDR3 is built from 14 residues. With 6 bases clipped from V and 6 bases from J, the junction kept 7 bases outside the gene matches. In germline, CDR1 is MNHEY, CDR2 SMNVEV (reference sequence). General study results and limits: As confirmed in vitro, three CMV-associated chains were specific for CMV antigens. Previous analysis showed most TCR beta V segments were productive about 87% or about 30% of the time. Presence/absence analyses supposed approximately even sequencing depth among donors.

A note on this clone: The antigen remains undetermined.

Amplification used 60 Vbeta primers and 13 Jbeta primers. Data came from immunoSEQ multiplex PCR; TCRdb stores just in-frame clones and leaves some out. The table lists 120,000 or so clones, about two thirds of them singletons, with around 4% in the top ten. Sequenced material: PBMCs. This chain links TRBV27 with TRBJ1-1; 10 positions match TRBD1. The TCR originated in a man aged 25-40 years in good health and CMV-seronegative. The CDR3 sequence is CASSTGQGYAEAFF. Written as DNA, the CDR3 is TGTGCCAGCAGCACGGGACAGGGGTATGCTGAAGCTTTCTTT.